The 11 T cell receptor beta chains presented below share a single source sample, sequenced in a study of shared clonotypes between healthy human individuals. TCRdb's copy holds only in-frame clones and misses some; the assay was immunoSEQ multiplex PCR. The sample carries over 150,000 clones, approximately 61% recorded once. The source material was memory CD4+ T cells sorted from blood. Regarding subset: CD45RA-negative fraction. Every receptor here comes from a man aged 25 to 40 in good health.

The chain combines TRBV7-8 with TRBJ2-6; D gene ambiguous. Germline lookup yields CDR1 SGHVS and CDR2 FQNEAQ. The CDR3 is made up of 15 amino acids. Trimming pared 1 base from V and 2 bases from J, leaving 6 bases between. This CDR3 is CASSLGGTGANVLTF. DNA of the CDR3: TGTGCCAGCAGCTTAGGGGGAACTGGGGCCAACGTCCTGACTTTC.

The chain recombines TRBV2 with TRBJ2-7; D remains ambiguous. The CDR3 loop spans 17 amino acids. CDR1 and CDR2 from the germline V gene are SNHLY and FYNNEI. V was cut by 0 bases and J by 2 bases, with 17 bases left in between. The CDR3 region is CASSEASTAARPYEQYF. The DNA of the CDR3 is TGTGCCAGCAGTGAAGCATCGACTGCTGCCAGGCCCTACGAGCAGTACTTC. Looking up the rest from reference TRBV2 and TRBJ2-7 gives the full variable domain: EPEVTQTPSHQVTQMGQEVILRCVPISNHLYFYWYRQILGQKVEFLVSFYNNEISEKSEIFDDQFSVERPDGSNFTLKIRSTKLEDSAMYFCASSEASTAARPYEQYFGPGTRLTVT.

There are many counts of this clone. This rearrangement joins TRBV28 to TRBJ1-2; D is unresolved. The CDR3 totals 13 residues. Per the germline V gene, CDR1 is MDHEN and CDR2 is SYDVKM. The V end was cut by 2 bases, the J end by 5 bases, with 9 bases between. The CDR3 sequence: CASSLAWGYGYTF. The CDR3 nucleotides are TGTGCCAGCAGTTTAGCGTGGGGATATGGCTACACCTTC.

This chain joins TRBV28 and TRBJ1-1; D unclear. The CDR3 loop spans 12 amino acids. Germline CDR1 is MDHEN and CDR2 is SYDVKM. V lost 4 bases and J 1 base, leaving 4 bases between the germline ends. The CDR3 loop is CASSWRNTEAFF. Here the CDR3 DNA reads TGTGCCAGCAGTTGGAGGAACACTGAAGCTTTCTTT.

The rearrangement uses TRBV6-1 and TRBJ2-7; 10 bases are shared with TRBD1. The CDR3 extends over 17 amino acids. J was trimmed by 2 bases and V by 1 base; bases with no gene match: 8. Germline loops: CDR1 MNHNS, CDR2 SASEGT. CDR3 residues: CASSEVGAGTGAYEQYF. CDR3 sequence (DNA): TGTGCCAGCAGTGAAGTGGGCGCCGGGACAGGGGCCTACGAGCAGTACTTC.

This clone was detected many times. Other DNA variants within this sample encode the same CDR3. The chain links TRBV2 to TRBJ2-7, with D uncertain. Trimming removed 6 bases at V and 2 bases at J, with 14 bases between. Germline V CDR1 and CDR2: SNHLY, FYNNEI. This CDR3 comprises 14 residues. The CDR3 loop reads CASRPRALTYEQYF. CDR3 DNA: TGTGCCAGCAGGCCCCGGGCCCTAACCTACGAGCAGTACTTC. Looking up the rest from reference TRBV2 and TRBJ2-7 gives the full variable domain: EPEVTQTPSHQVTQMGQEVILRCVPISNHLYFYWYRQILGQKVEFLVSFYNNEISEKSEIFDDQFSVERPDGSNFTLKIRSTKLEDSAMYFCASRPRALTYEQYFGPGTRLTVT.

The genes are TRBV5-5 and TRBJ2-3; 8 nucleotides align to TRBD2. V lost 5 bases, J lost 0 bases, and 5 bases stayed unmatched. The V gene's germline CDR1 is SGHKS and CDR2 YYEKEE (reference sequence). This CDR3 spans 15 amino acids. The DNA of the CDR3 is TGTGCCAGCAGGCTACTAGCGGAGAGCACAGATACGCAGTATTTT. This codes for CASRLLAESTDTQYF. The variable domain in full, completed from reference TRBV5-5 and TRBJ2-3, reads DAGVTQSPTHLIKTRGQQVTLRCSPISGHKSVSWYQQVLGQGPQFIFQYYEKEERGRGNFPDRFSARQFPNYSSELNVNALLLGDSALYLCASRLLAESTDTQYFGPGTRLTVL.

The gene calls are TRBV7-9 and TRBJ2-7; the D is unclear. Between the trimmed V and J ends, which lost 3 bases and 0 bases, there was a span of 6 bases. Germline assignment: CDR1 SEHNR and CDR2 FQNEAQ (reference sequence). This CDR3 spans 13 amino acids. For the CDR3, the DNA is TGTGCCAGCAGCTTCCAAAGCTCCTACGAGCAGTACTTC. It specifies CASSFQSSYEQYF. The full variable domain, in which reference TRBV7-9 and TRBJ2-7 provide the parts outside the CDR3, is DTGVSQNPRHKITKRGQNVTFRCDPISEHNRLYWYRQTLGQGPEFLTYFQNEAQLEKSRLLSDRFSAERPKGSFSTLEIQRTEQGDSAMYLCASSFQSSYEQYFGPGTRLTVT.

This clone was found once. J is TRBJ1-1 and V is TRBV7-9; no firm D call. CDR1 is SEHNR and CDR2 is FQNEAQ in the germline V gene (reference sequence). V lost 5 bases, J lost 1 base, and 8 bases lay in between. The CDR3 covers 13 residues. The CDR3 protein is CASSRNRNTEAFF. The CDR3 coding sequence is TGTGCCAGCAGCCGAAACAGGAACACTGAAGCTTTCTTT.

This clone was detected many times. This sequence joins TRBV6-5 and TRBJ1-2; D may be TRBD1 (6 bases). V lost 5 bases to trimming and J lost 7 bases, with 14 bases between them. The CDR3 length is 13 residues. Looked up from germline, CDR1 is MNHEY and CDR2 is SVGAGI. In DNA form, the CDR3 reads TGTGCCAGCAGTCCGGTCGGACAGTTTGGCTACACCTTC. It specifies CASSPVGQFGYTF.

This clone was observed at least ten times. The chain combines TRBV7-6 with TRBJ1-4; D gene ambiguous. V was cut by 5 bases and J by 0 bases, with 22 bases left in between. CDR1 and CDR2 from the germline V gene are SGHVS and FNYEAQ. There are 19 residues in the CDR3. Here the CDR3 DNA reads TGTGCCAGCAGCAAGCTTATCCCGGGTGGAGTTGCAACTAATGAAAAACTGTTTTTT. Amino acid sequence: CASSKLIPGGVATNEKLFF.